The 13 T cell receptor beta chains below were found in one sample sequenced in a study of blood T cells in healthy people across ages. A J-beta primer mix and a sample-barcoded 5' primer were used in a second PCR of about 7 to 12 cycles. TCRdb passed the 5' RACE reads through MiXCR, listing each CDR3 protein once. The sample records 850,000 to 1,100,000 distinct CDR3 sequences, roughly two fifths being singletons. The sequenced sample was blood. The receptors shown here come from a man aged 18 to 29 in good health.

The rearrangement links TRBV2 to TRBJ2-7; TRBD1 might be the D (6 bases). V lost 10 bases, J lost 5 bases, and 15 bases lay in between. This CDR3 has 12 amino acids. The germline gives CDR1 SNHLY, CDR2 FYNNEI. The CDR3 here is CATLRGRDEQYF. The CDR3 coding sequence is TGTGCCACGCTAAGGGGGAGAGACGAGCAGTACTTC.

This clonotype turned up a few times. The chain joins TRBV7-2 to TRBJ1-6; D call uncertain. V lost 2 bases and J 7 bases, leaving 6 bases between the germline ends. Germline CDR1 is SGHTA and CDR2 is FQGNSA. The CDR3 sequence is 13 residues long. The DNA of the CDR3 is TGTGCCAGCAGCTTATCGATCAATTCACCCCTCCACTTT. Its translation is CASSLSINSPLHF. The variable domain in full, with the rest retrieved from reference TRBV7-2 and TRBJ1-6, is GAGVSQSPSNKVTEKGKDVELRCDPISGHTALYWYRQSLGQGLEFLIYFQGNSAPDKSGLPSDRFSAERTGGSVSTLTIQRTQQEDSAVYLCASSLSINSPLHFGNGTRLTVT.

The rearrangement joins TRBV28 to TRBJ2-5; D call uncertain. The germline V gene has CDR1 MDHEN and CDR2 SYDVKM. This CDR3 spans 8 amino acids. V lost 10 bases, J lost 11 bases, and 8 bases lay in between. The CDR3 region has the DNA TGTGCCACAGGTGAGCAGTACTTC. Amino acids: CATGEQYF.

V usage is TRBV28 and J usage is TRBJ2-3; either TRBD1 or TRBD2 may fit D (5 bases each). Germline CDR1 MDHEN, CDR2 SYDVKM. This CDR3 region has 13 residues. The ends were cut back, 10 bases at V and 4 bases at J, with 15 bases in the middle. The CDR3 here is CAIGTIGPDTQYF. The CDR3 DNA follows: TGTGCCATTGGGACCATCGGTCCAGATACGCAGTATTTT. The whole variable domain, filled in from reference TRBV28 and TRBJ2-3, reads DVKVTQSSRYLVKRTGEKVFLECVQDMDHENMFWYRQDPGLGLRLIYFSYDVKMKEKGDIPEGYSVSREKKERFSLILESASTNQTSMYLCAIGTIGPDTQYFGPGTRLTVL.

This clonotype was observed once. The V call is TRBV6-5, the J call TRBJ1-1; D possibly corresponds to TRBD1 (5 bases). This CDR3 is built from 14 residues. The V gene lost 6 bases and the J gene lost 7 bases, with 18 bases spanning the gap. Per the germline V gene, CDR1 is MNHEY and CDR2 is SVGAGI. In nucleotides, the CDR3 is TGTGCCAGCAGCGCCGGGGCAGGGCACGTTGAAGCTTTCTTT. Residues: CASSAGAGHVEAFF.

V gene TRBV6-5 combines with J gene TRBJ1-5, with D maybe TRBD1 (5 bases). Looked up from germline, CDR1 is MNHEY and CDR2 is SVGAGI. The CDR3 totals 15 residues. Trimming took 6 bases from V and 5 from J, leaving 17 bases between them. The CDR3: CASRLQAALDQPQHF. CDR3 nucleotides: TGTGCCAGCAGGTTACAGGCCGCACTGGATCAGCCCCAGCATTTT.

This chain uses TRBV7-2 with TRBJ2-1; D possibly matches TRBD1 or TRBD2 (6 bases each). CDR3 length: 14 residues. The germline V gene encodes CDR1 SGHTA and CDR2 FQGNSA. V was shortened by 5 bases and J by 4 bases, with 12 bases between the two germline ends. The CDR3 is CASSGGGIYNEQFF. The CDR3 nucleotides are TGTGCCAGCAGCGGGGGCGGGATTTACAATGAGCAGTTCTTC.

A remark on this clonotype: An end of the junction differs from the germline gene, which may be a read error. The V and J genes are TRBV20-1 and TRBJ2-1; D is ambiguous. CDR1 is DFQATT, CDR2 SNEGSKA, per germline (reference sequence). CDR3 length equals 11 residues. CDR3 loop: CSARDGRSKFF. In DNA, the CDR3 is TGCAGTGCGAGAGATGGGCGATCTAAGTTCTTC.

This clonotype turned up a few times. CDR3 region: CASSLRDRIGTGELFF. The DNA of the CDR3 is TGTGCCAGCAGCTTACGGGACAGGATCGGCACCGGGGAGCTGTTTTTT. The chain employs TRBV7-2 and TRBJ2-2, with 8 bases matching TRBD1. This CDR3 comprises 16 residues. CDR1 is SGHTA and CDR2 is FQGNSA in the germline V gene. With V trimmed by 2 bases and J by 4 bases, 6 bases remained unmatched.

The chain links TRBV6-2 or TRBV6-3 to TRBJ1-1, with D hard to call. V gave up 5 bases and J gave up 6 bases, with 22 bases separating them. CDR3 length equals 16 residues. CDR1 and CDR2 from the germline V gene are MNHEY and SVGEGT. CDR3 region: CASSPNESGENSEAFF. DNA of the CDR3: TGTGCCAGCAGTCCTAACGAGTCGGGCGAGAATTCTGAAGCTTTCTTT.

The chain is built from TRBV7-8 and TRBJ2-1; no clear D. V lost 5 bases and J 8 bases, leaving 13 bases between the germline ends. The CDR3 has 13 residues. CDR1 SGHVS and CDR2 FQNEAQ come from the germline V gene. The CDR3 DNA reads TGTGCCAGCAGCCCGCTAAGGCGTGATGAGCAGTTCTTC. Protein product: CASSPLRRDEQFF.

The V call is TRBV4-1, the J call TRBJ2-4; D unresolved. The CDR3 contains 15 residues. The germline V and J ends were trimmed by 2 bases and 7 bases, with 15 bases remaining between them. Germline V gives CDR1 MGHRA, CDR2 YSYEKL. The CDR3 here is CASSQTQDTRNIQYF. CDR3 nucleotide sequence: TGCGCCAGCAGCCAAACCCAGGATACAAGGAACATTCAGTACTTC.

The chain employs TRBV21-1 and TRBJ2-5; the tabulated D call, TRBD1, remains unverified against the DNA. The tail of the sequence fits TRBJ2-7 better, so the J call may be wrong. TRBV21-1 is classified as a pseudogene. This CDR3 spans 13 amino acids. The CDR3 coding sequence is TGTGCCAGCGGTTGGGAAACCCCCTACGAGCAGTACTTC. It is translated as CASGWETPYEQYF.